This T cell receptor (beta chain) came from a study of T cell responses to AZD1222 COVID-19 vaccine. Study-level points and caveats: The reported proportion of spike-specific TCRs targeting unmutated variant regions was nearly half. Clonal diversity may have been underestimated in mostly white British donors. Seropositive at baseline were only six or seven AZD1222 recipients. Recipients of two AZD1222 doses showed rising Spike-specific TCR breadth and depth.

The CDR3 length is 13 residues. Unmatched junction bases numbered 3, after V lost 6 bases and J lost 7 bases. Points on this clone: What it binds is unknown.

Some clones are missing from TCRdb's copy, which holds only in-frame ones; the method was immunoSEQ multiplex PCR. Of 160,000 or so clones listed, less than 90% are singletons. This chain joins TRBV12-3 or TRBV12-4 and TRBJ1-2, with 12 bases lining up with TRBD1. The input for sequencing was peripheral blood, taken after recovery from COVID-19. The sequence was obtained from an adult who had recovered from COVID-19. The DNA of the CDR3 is TGTGCCAGCAGGGGACAGGGGGCGCGTGGCTACACCTTC. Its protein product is CASRGQGARGYTF.